This T cell receptor beta chain is drawn from a study of CD8+CD57+ T cells in acquired aplastic anemia. Selection for sequencing was limited to patients who had shown CD8+CD57+ cell expansion by flow cytometry. The study's findings and limits: For CD8+ Simpson's diversity, patients and controls showed no significant difference.

The template for TCR beta VDJ and CDR3 sequence profiling was genomic DNA. In TCRdb, the reads were re-called with MiXCR into one record per CDR3 protein. This sample has fewer than 200,000 distinct CDR3 sequences, with about 70% found just once. The CDR3 runs 14 residues. V lost 2 bases, J lost 8 bases, and 13 bases lay in between. CDR1 is SGHVS, CDR2 FQNEAQ, per germline. Concerning this clonotype: What it recognizes is unknown.

The sequencing input was sorted CD4+, CD8+, or CD8+CD57+ T cells (not recorded which) from PBMCs. The source of this sequence is a human donor with aplastic anemia. This chain connects TRBV7-8 to TRBJ2-1, with D unclear. Written as DNA, the CDR3 is TGTGCCAGCAGCTTAAGTCTCAGCAGCCATGAGCAGTTCTTC. It specifies CASSLSLSSHEQFF.